The clone carrying this T cell receptor (beta chain) was detected many times. No antigen is known for it. The CDR3 length is 11 residues. V lost 1 base and J 8 bases, leaving 3 bases between the germline ends. TCRdb reprocessed the 5' RACE reads with MiXCR, giving one entry per CDR3 protein. The sample carries around 430,000 distinct CDR3 sequences, 15% to 20% recorded once. This sample stems from a study of CD8 T cells in ankylosing spondylitis. Points from the study as a whole: For ankylosing spondylitis blood, a TCR beta motif of about eight highly homologous variants appeared characteristic.

Sequencing was carried out using blood, either unsorted or a sorted T cell fraction (not recorded which). V is TRBV12-3 or TRBV12-4 and J is TRBJ2-1, with no clear D. The origin of this receptor is a male donor with ankylosing spondylitis. CDR3 sequence reads: CASSLDHEQFF. The CDR3 coding sequence is TGTGCCAGCAGTTTAGACCATGAGCAGTTCTTC.